Here is one TCR beta chain with its context. This entry comes from a study of blood T cell repertoires in COVID-19. Looking at the study overall: The United States, Italy and Spain provided the acute and convalescent COVID-19 samples. Sample material is recorded as cDNA or gDNA derived from T cells, B-cell-depleted T cells, or PBMCs.

Methods used by the authors: Estimation of nucleated cell counts was performed using reference gene primer amplification. Produced via immunoSEQ multiplex PCR; TCRdb's table is partial and in-frame only. The V and J calls and the clone size are those of that table, but D and trimming were determined from the DNA. Seen here are 100,000 to 150,000 clones, roughly 83% observed once, and the top ten hold around 12%. Germline V gene lookup returns CDR1 GTSNPN and CDR2 SVGIG (reference sequence). The CDR3 runs to 13 residues. V lost 1 base, J lost 6 bases, and 10 bases lay in between. This clonotype originated in a woman aged 25-40 years who had recovered from COVID-19. The specimen was peripheral blood. This chain links TRBV30 with TRBJ1-5; no reliable D call. The CDR3 DNA follows: TGTGCCTGGAGTGACGGGAACTCTCAGCCCCAGCATTTT. This codes for CAWSDGNSQPQHF.